One and the same sample provided the 16 T cell receptor beta chains below, sequenced in a study of molecular identifiers for immune sequencing clone quantification. Each CDR3 protein is one row after TCRdb ran MiXCR on the PCR reads. This sample has some 580,000 distinct CDR3 sequences, with about 25% found just once. The sequenced sample consisted of naive CD8+ T cells from blood, with Jurkat cell RNA spiked in. Subset described: FACS-sorted CD8+CD4-CCR7+CD45RA+ naive T cells. The receptor set was obtained from a human donor in good health. Some libraries in this study had Jurkat cell RNA spiked in.

In this sample, this clonotype turned up many times. The rearrangement links TRBV28 to TRBJ2-7, with 8 bases that match TRBD1. Germline loops: CDR1 MDHEN, CDR2 SYDVKM. This CDR3 is 15 amino acids long. Trimming cost V 5 bases and J 3 bases; bases outside gene matches: 9. CDR3 residues: CASSSYRQGSYEQYF. The CDR3 DNA reads TGTGCCAGCAGTAGCTACAGACAGGGGAGCTACGAGCAGTACTTC.

Regarding this clonotype: Because it lacks the conserved phenylalanine or tryptophan at the end, this CDR3 is likely a read error. The rearrangement links TRBV20-1 to TRBJ2-1, with TRBD1 matching over 9 bases. This CDR3 spans 15 amino acids. CDR1 and CDR2 (germline): DFQATT, SNEGSKA (reference sequence). The V segment lost 3 bases and the J segment 3 bases; nucleotides outside the gene matches: 6. CDR3 sequence reads: CSARSGTGLYNEQFS. CDR3 nucleotides: TGCAGTGCTAGGTCCGGGACAGGGCTCTACAATGAGCAGTTCTCC.

This clonotype was seen a single time. A junction end diverges from the germline sequence, so it may reflect a read error. This chain uses TRBV6-5 with TRBJ2-1, with 7 positions matching TRBD2. In germline, CDR1 is MNHEY, CDR2 SVGAGI. This CDR3 contains 13 residues. CDR3 in amino acids: CAGSKTGGNEQFF. CDR3 nucleotide sequence: TGTGCCGGCAGTAAAACGGGAGGTAATGAGCAGTTCTTC.

This clonotype was recorded a few times. J is TRBJ1-2 and V is TRBV6-1; TRBD1 matches at 8 bases. Looked up from germline, CDR1 is MNHNS and CDR2 is SASEGT. The CDR3 spans 17 residues. Germline trimming cut 4 bases from V and 6 bases from J; bases unmatched to any gene: 16. The CDR3 here is CASSVRTGPALVDGYTF. CDR3 in DNA: TGTGCCAGCAGTGTACGGACAGGGCCAGCTTTGGTGGATGGCTACACCTTC.

This chain connects TRBV28 to TRBJ1-5, with D possibly TRBD1 on 5 matching bases. Germline V gene sequence: CDR1 MDHEN, CDR2 SYDVKM. The CDR3 consists of 16 residues. V lost 5 bases, J lost 9 bases, and 23 bases lay in between. CDR3 protein: CASSLPNGTDLWPQHF. CDR3 in DNA: TGTGCCAGCAGTCTACCTAACGGGACTGACCTTTGGCCCCAGCATTTT.

Details on this clonotype: Just one base apart from a much larger clone, this may be a read error. J is TRBJ1-4 and V is TRBV7-9; no clear D gene. In germline, CDR1 is SEHNR, CDR2 FQNEAQ (reference sequence). This CDR3 is built from 13 residues. Here the CDR3 reads CASSFGGFEKLLF. CDR3 nucleotides: TGTGCCAGCAGCTTCGGAGGTTTCGAAAAACTGCTTTTT.

This rearrangement joins TRBV4-3 to TRBJ2-1, with 7 bases aligning to TRBD2. CDR1 is LGHNA, CDR2 YSLEER, per germline. V lost 0 bases and J lost 4; bases outside the gene matches: 3. The CDR3 has 15 amino acids. CDR3 in amino acids: CASSQEASGYNEQFF. In nucleotides, the CDR3 is TGCGCCAGCAGCCAAGAGGCTAGCGGTTACAATGAGCAGTTCTTC.

There are many counts of this clonotype. The rearrangement links TRBV12-3 or TRBV12-4 to TRBJ2-5, with unresolved D. Between the trimmed V and J ends, which lost 0 bases and 4 bases, there was a span of 6 bases. The CDR3 loop spans 13 amino acids. Written as DNA, the CDR3 is TGTGCCAGCAGTTTAGCCGACCCAGAGACCCAGTACTTC. This gives the protein CASSLADPETQYF.

This clonotype was detected ten times or more. The genes are TRBV4-1 and TRBJ2-2; 9 bases match TRBD2. The CDR3 contains 15 residues. With 5 bases clipped from V and 0 bases from J, the junction kept 1 base outside the gene matches. The germline CDR1 and CDR2 sequences are MGHRA and YSYEKL. The CDR3 loop is CASSLAGANTGELFF. As DNA, the CDR3 is TGCGCCAGCAGCTTAGCGGGAGCGAACACCGGGGAGCTGTTTTTT.

In the case of this clonotype: The germline gene is not matched at one end of the junction; a read error may be the cause. The rearrangement uses TRBV30 and TRBJ1-6; a weak D match, TRBD1 (5 bases). Germline CDR1 reads GTSNPN; CDR2 reads SVGIG (reference sequence). The CDR3 has 13 amino acids. As DNA, the CDR3 is TGTGCCTGGAGTAACAGTATCGGGGCGCCCCTCCCCTTT. As protein: CAWSNSIGAPLPF.

Many counts were recorded for this clonotype. The chain combines TRBV30 with TRBJ2-2; no clear D. The CDR3 is 15 residues long. Germline V gene sequence: CDR1 GTSNPN, CDR2 SVGIG (reference sequence). V gave up 2 bases and J gave up 1 base, with 11 bases separating them. In nucleotides, the CDR3 is TGTGCCTGGAGTCCGACGTCCCTGAACACCGGGGAGCTGTTTTTT. It codes for CAWSPTSLNTGELFF.

In its sample, this clonotype was seen many times. The gene calls are TRBV7-9 and TRBJ2-3; D not resolved. V shed 4 bases and J shed 0 bases, with 20 bases lying between them. The CDR3 covers 18 residues. Germline-derived CDR1 and CDR2 are SEHNR and FQNEAQ (reference sequence). The CDR3, as DNA: TGTGCCAGCAGCTCCAGCGCCGGAAGAACCAATAGCACAGATACGCAGTATTTT. Translated: CASSSSAGRTNSTDTQYF.

This clonotype appeared a few times. One base away lies a much larger clone, so this may be a sequencing read error. The rearrangement uses TRBV28 and TRBJ2-7; TRBD2 matches at 7 bases. CDR3 length: 11 residues. Germline V lookup: CDR1 MDHEN, CDR2 SYDVKM. The CDR3 spells CASQGGHEQCF. The DNA of the CDR3 is TGTGCCAGCCAGGGAGGGCACGAGCAGTGCTTC.

The table lists this clonotype with a few counts. The chain carries TRBV6-2 or TRBV6-3 and TRBJ2-7; no clear D. The length of the CDR3 is 13 residues. Trimming pared 6 bases from V and 3 bases from J, leaving 12 bases between. In germline, CDR1 is MNHEY, CDR2 SVGEGT. CDR3 bases: TGTGCCAGCAGCCGGACGGATTACTACGAGCAGTACTTC. This encodes CASSRTDYYEQYF.

This clonotype was found a few times. The V and J genes are TRBV7-9 and TRBJ2-7; D perhaps matches TRBD1 (6 bases). The V gene lost 6 bases and the J gene lost 4 bases, with 13 bases spanning the gap. The CDR3 extends over 13 amino acids. Germline loops: CDR1 SEHNR, CDR2 FQNEAQ (reference sequence). The CDR3 coding sequence is TGTGCCAGCAGATTGACAGGCAAATACGAGCAGTACTTC. Protein: CASRLTGKYEQYF.

This clonotype came up many times. The chain uses TRBV20-1 and TRBJ2-7; TRBD1 or TRBD2 may be the D gene (5 bases each). Germline values: CDR1 DFQATT, CDR2 SNEGSKA (reference sequence). The V and J ends lost 0 bases and 4 bases respectively, with 13 bases between them. There are 14 residues in the CDR3. CDR3 region: CSARDLGEGYEQYF. The CDR3 nucleotides read TGCAGTGCTAGAGACCTGGGAGAGGGGTACGAGCAGTACTTC.